This T cell receptor beta chain was obtained from a study of OX40 agonist ivuxolimab in advanced cancers. Study in general: Dose-escalation patients had hepatocellular carcinoma, melanoma, renal cell or head and neck cancer. Among those enrolled, mean age was about 63 years (range about 23 to 90) and about 82% were male. Study findings and constraints: Normalized T-cell clonal expansion was also low in a subset of nonresponders.

V shed 3 bases, J shed 4 bases, and the junction held 12 bases outside the gene matches. Per germline, CDR1 SGDLS and CDR2 YYNGEE. The CDR3 totals 17 residues. Of note for this clone: As yet, its antigen is unknown.

Method: immunoSEQ multiplex PCR; TCRdb's copy keeps in-frame clones and lacks some. The sample has roughly 92,000 clones, approximately 80% seen once. The clonotype originates from an adult with an advanced solid tumor such as melanoma, head and neck, liver or kidney cancer. The source material was CD4+ or CD8+ T cells sorted from blood, sampled in a trial of the OX40 agonist ivuxolimab. This chain links TRBV9 with TRBJ2-3, with TRBD2 matching 9 bases. CDR3 sequence (DNA): TGTGCCAGCAGCGAGTTGGGTAGCGGGGGTCGGGCAGATACGCAGTATTTT. It codes for CASSELGSGGRADTQYF.